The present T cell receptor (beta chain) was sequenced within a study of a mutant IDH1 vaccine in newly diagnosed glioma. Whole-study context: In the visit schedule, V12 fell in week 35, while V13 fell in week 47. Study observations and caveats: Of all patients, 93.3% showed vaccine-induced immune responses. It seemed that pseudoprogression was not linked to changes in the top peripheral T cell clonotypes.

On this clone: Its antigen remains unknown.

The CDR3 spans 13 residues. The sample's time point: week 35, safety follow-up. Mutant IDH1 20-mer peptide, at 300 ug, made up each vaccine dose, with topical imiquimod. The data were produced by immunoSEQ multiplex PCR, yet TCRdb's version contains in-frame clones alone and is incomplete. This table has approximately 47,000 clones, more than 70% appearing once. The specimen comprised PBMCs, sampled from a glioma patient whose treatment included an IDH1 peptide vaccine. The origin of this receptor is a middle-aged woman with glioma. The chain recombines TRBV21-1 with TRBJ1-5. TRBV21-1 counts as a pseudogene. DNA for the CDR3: TGTGCCAGCAGCAAAGGGTTCAATCAGCCCCAGCATTTT. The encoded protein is CASSKGFNQPQHF.